One and the same sample provided the 27 T cell receptor beta chains below, sequenced in a study of blood T cell repertoires in COVID-19 (dated by TCRdb to the early 2020s). Libraries were built with the immunoSEQ multiplex PCR assay. In TCRdb, the immuneACCESS table is reduced to in-frame sequences with V and J assigned. These tables do not hold every clone; where another copy was compared, an unresolved V gene accounts for under half, and the others remain unexplained. Across this sample there are about 110,000 clones, with roughly 83% seen only once. The top ten clonotypes cover 0.8% to 1% of the sample. Sequenced: peripheral blood. The receptors were gathered from a woman between 70 and 85 years old with acute or convalescent COVID-19.

The chain links TRBV9 to TRBJ2-1; D is unresolved. The germline CDR1 and CDR2 sequences are SGDLS and YYNGEE. The CDR3 is made up of 11 amino acids. Trimming removed 0 bases from V and 10 bases from J, with 5 bases in between. CDR3 region: CASSVGREQFF. The CDR3 region has the DNA TGTGCCAGCAGCGTAGGCAGGGAGCAGTTCTTC.

The gene calls are TRBV5-1 and TRBJ1-1, with TRBD1 identical over 9 bases. Germline assignment: CDR1 SGHRS and CDR2 YFSETQ. V lost 0 bases, J lost 5 bases, and 2 bases stayed unmatched. The CDR3 covers 14 residues. In DNA, the CDR3 is TGCGCCAGCAGCTTGGGGACAGGGGCAACTGAAGCTTTCTTT. Its translation: CASSLGTGATEAFF.

The chain joins TRBV11-3 to TRBJ2-1; D not certain. Germline lookup yields CDR1 SGHNT and CDR2 YENEEA. CDR3 length: 12 amino acids. Trimming removed 1 base from V and 5 bases from J, with 3 bases in between. For the CDR3, the DNA is TGTGCCAGCAGCTTAGCCAACAATGAGCAGTTCTTC. It specifies CASSLANNEQFF.

V usage is TRBV7-9 and J usage is TRBJ1-6; 7 bases match TRBD1. This CDR3 has 15 residues. Germline CDR1 reads SEHNR; CDR2 reads FQNEAQ (reference sequence). The V gene end was trimmed by 1 base and the J gene end by 6 bases; junction bases not matched to a gene: 3. The CDR3 spells CASSLGGTANSPLHF. The CDR3 coding sequence is TGTGCCAGCAGCTTAGGAGGGACAGCTAATTCACCCCTCCACTTT. Full variable domain (remainder filled in from reference TRBV7-9 and TRBJ1-6): DTGVSQNPRHKITKRGQNVTFRCDPISEHNRLYWYRQTLGQGPEFLTYFQNEAQLEKSRLLSDRFSAERPKGSFSTLEIQRTEQGDSAMYLCASSLGGTANSPLHFGNGTRLTVT.

J is TRBJ2-6 and V is TRBV7-9, with D possibly being TRBD1 (5 bases). This CDR3 is built from 15 residues. Deletions cut 6 bases from V and 4 bases from J, with 13 bases between. Germline CDR1 is SEHNR and CDR2 is FQNEAQ (reference sequence). The DNA of the CDR3 is TGTGCCAGCAGTCCCAGGGTAGGAGGGGCCAACGTCCTGACTTTC. It yields the protein CASSPRVGGANVLTF.

This chain links TRBV7-9 with TRBJ2-7; 7 nucleotides align to TRBD1. The CDR3 contains 13 residues. The ends lost 3 bases at V and 6 bases at J; junction bases unmatched: 5. Germline V lookup: CDR1 SEHNR, CDR2 FQNEAQ (reference sequence). The CDR3 loop is CASSFGTEGEQYF. DNA of the CDR3: TGTGCCAGCAGCTTTGGGACAGAGGGCGAGCAGTACTTC. Supplemented by reference TRBV7-9 and TRBJ2-7, the full variable domain reads DTGVSQNPRHKITKRGQNVTFRCDPISEHNRLYWYRQTLGQGPEFLTYFQNEAQLEKSRLLSDRFSAERPKGSFSTLEIQRTEQGDSAMYLCASSFGTEGEQYFGPGTRLTVT.

The rearrangement joins TRBV5-1 to TRBJ2-1; 10 nucleotides line up with TRBD2. V dropped 5 bases and J dropped 1; count of bases not matched to a gene: 6. The CDR3 is made up of 16 amino acids. The germline V gene encodes CDR1 SGHRS and CDR2 YFSETQ. The DNA for the CDR3 is TGCGCCAGCAGATCTAGCGGGAGAGGGTCCTACAATGAGCAGTTCTTC. Translation: CASRSSGRGSYNEQFF.

This clone has only a few counts. This chain connects TRBV5-1 to TRBJ1-1; TRBD1 matches 9 bases. This CDR3 contains 13 residues. With V trimmed by 4 bases and J by 4 bases, 2 bases remained unmatched. In germline, CDR1 is SGHRS, CDR2 YFSETQ. The CDR3 nucleotides are TGCGCCAGCAGCCAGACAGGGGGCACTGAAGCTTTCTTT. This gives the protein CASSQTGGTEAFF.

The chain has TRBV11-3 and TRBJ1-1, with TRBD1 identical over 8 bases. With 5 bases clipped from V and 3 bases from J, the junction kept 8 bases outside the gene matches. Germline V gives CDR1 SGHNT, CDR2 YENEEA. The CDR3 length is 15 residues. The CDR3 nucleotides read TGTGCCAGCAGCCCGCGGACAGGGAGCCACACTGAAGCTTTCTTT. This gives the protein CASSPRTGSHTEAFF.

The gene calls are TRBV6-6 and TRBJ1-5; D might be TRBD1 (5 bases). The germline CDR1 and CDR2 sequences are MNHNY and SVGAGI (reference sequence). The CDR3 is 13 amino acids. The V end was cut by 8 bases, the J end by 4 bases, with 12 bases between. In DNA form, the CDR3 reads TGTGCCAGCGGGAGGGGTGGGAATCAGCCCCAGCATTTT. Translated, it gives CASGRGGNQPQHF.

V and J are TRBV7-2 and TRBJ1-2; 11 bases align to TRBD1. J lost 10 bases, V lost 4 bases, and 5 bases had no gene match. Per the germline V gene, CDR1 is SGHTA and CDR2 is FQGNSA. The CDR3 totals 13 residues. CDR3 amino acids: CASSSGTGGAYTF. CDR3 DNA: TGTGCCAGCAGCTCCGGGACAGGGGGTGCCTACACCTTC.

The chain employs TRBV11-2 and TRBJ1-1; TRBD1 might be the D (6 bases). Trimming removed 8 bases from V and 9 bases from J, with 16 bases in between. From germline, CDR1 is SGHAT and CDR2 FQNNGV. There are 12 residues in the CDR3. CDR3 nucleotide sequence: TGTGCCAGCTTGGGAGGGGACATAAAAGCTTTCTTT. Amino acids: CASLGGDIKAFF.

The rearrangement joins TRBV6-5 to TRBJ1-5, with D possibly matching TRBD1 (6 bases). Germline CDR1 MNHEY, CDR2 SVGAGI. Deletions cut 4 bases from V and 6 bases from J, with 13 bases between. This CDR3 region has 14 residues. The CDR3 nucleotides are TGTGCCAGCAGTTTCGGACAGCGAGGTCAGCCCCAGCATTTT. Protein sequence: CASSFGQRGQPQHF.

The chain joins TRBV6-5 to TRBJ1-2; 8 bases match TRBD1. The CDR3 is 13 amino acids. Germline V gene sequence: CDR1 MNHEY, CDR2 SVGAGI. V lost 11 bases, J lost 4 bases, and 9 bases stayed unmatched. CDR3 bases: TGTGCCTCCGCAGGACAGGGTATCTATGGCTACACCTTC. Its translation is CASAGQGIYGYTF.

The chain employs TRBV6-5 and TRBJ1-6, with a tentative D call TRBD1 (6 bases). The CDR3 extends over 15 amino acids. V gave up 5 bases and J gave up 6 bases, with 14 bases separating them. The germline V gene encodes CDR1 MNHEY and CDR2 SVGAGI. The chain's CDR3 is CASSPGRGSNSPLHF. The CDR3 nucleotides are TGTGCCAGCAGTCCTGGGAGGGGGTCTAATTCACCCCTCCACTTT.

This clone appeared a few times. The gene calls are TRBV7-2 and TRBJ1-5; D might be TRBD1 (6 bases). The germline V gene has CDR1 SGHTA and CDR2 FQGNSA. The CDR3 length is 13 residues. V was pared by 5 bases and J by 5 bases, with 10 bases between. DNA for the CDR3: TGTGCCAGCAGCCAGGACAGTTATCAGCCCCAGCATTTT. This gives the protein CASSQDSYQPQHF.

This clone was counted a few times. V and J are TRBV7-9 and TRBJ2-1; D is ambiguous. This CDR3 contains 15 residues. CDR1 is SEHNR, CDR2 FQNEAQ, per germline (reference sequence). V was cut by 1 base and J by 5 bases, with 12 bases left in between. The CDR3 spells CASSLGIMSDNEQFF. CDR3 DNA: TGTGCCAGCAGCTTAGGGATAATGAGCGACAATGAGCAGTTCTTC.

This chain links TRBV28 with TRBJ2-5; possibly TRBD2 for D (6 bases). This CDR3 region has 15 residues. V dropped 5 bases and J dropped 1 base, with 14 bases sitting between them. Germline loops: CDR1 MDHEN, CDR2 SYDVKM. In nucleotides, the CDR3 is TGTGCCAGCAGTCGACCAAATAGCGGCCAAGAGACCCAGTACTTC. This encodes CASSRPNSGQETQYF.

The J gene is TRBJ1-5, the V gene TRBV9, with TRBD1 identical over 8 bases. J lost 7 bases, V lost 4 bases, and 7 bases had no gene match. CDR1 and CDR2 from the germline V gene are SGDLS and YYNGEE. CDR3 length: 14 amino acids. The CDR3 DNA reads as TGTGCCAGCAGCCGGACAGGGTGGAACCAGCCCCAGCATTTT. It is translated as CASSRTGWNQPQHF.

This chain links TRBV3-1 (or the pseudogene TRBV3-2) with TRBJ2-5; 12 bases align to TRBD1. J gave up 6 bases and V 8 bases, and 10 bases lay outside the gene matches. The V gene's germline CDR1 is LGHDT and CDR2 YNNKEL (reference sequence). The CDR3 runs to 15 residues. In DNA, the CDR3 is TGTGCCAGCCGGGGACAGGGGGCGGCGCGGCAGACCCAGTACTTC. Amino acid sequence: CASRGQGAARQTQYF.

This clone was observed a handful of times. This sequence joins TRBV7-8 and TRBJ1-4, with 7 nucleotides matching TRBD1. The CDR3 runs to 18 residues. CDR1 is SGHVS, CDR2 FQNEAQ, per germline. Trimming at V came to 0 bases and at J to 10 bases, leaving 17 bases not matched to a gene. The CDR3 DNA is TGTGCCAGCAGCTTAGCATTGGGGACAGAGTCACGGCAGGGAAAACTGTTTTTT. Residues: CASSLALGTESRQGKLFF. Filled out from reference TRBV7-8 and TRBJ1-4, the complete variable domain reads GAGVSQSPRYKVAKRGQDVALRCDPISGHVSLFWYQQALGQGPEFLTYFQNEAQLDKSGLPSDRFFAERPEGSVSTLKIQRTQQEDSAVYLCASSLALGTESRQGKLFFGSGTQLSVL.

The chain recombines TRBV4-1 with TRBJ2-7; 8 nucleotides align to TRBD2. This CDR3 has 18 amino acids. CDR1 MGHRA and CDR2 YSYEKL come from the germline V gene. With 3 bases clipped from V and 5 bases from J, the junction kept 18 bases outside the gene matches. Written as DNA, the CDR3 is TGCGCCAGCAGCCACCTCCCTGGCGGGGGGACTACTGTTCACGAGCAGTACTTC. It specifies CASSHLPGGGTTVHEQYF.

The chain combines TRBV19 with TRBJ1-5; TRBD1 matches at 7 bases. From germline, CDR1 is LNHDA and CDR2 SQIVND (reference sequence). The junction had 15 bases not matched to a gene; V was cut back by 4 bases and J by 6 bases. The length of the CDR3 is 17 residues. The DNA of the CDR3 is TGTGCCAGTAGTACAAACAGGGGCGTAGCTGGGGGTCAGCCCCAGCATTTT. This sequence encodes CASSTNRGVAGGQPQHF.

The CDR3 DNA reads TGTGCCAGCAGCCCCCGGGCGGGGGTGGGGTGGCCTGAAGCTTTCTTT. Amino acid sequence: CASSPRAGVGWPEAFF. The gene calls are TRBV7-2 and TRBJ1-1; D possibly corresponds to TRBD1 (5 bases). Trimming took 5 bases from V and 6 from J, leaving 22 bases between them. This CDR3 has 16 amino acids. CDR1 is SGHTA, CDR2 FQGNSA, per germline.

This chain links TRBV6-5 with TRBJ2-1; D perhaps matches TRBD2 (6 bases). Per the germline V gene, CDR1 is MNHEY and CDR2 is SVGAGI. The germline V and J ends were trimmed by 6 bases and 8 bases, with 17 bases remaining between them. The CDR3 length is 14 residues. In DNA form, the CDR3 reads TGTGCCAGCAGAAAAGGGACTCCACTTTATGAGCAGTTCTTC. Its protein product is CASRKGTPLYEQFF.

This chain uses TRBV2 with TRBJ2-7; maybe TRBD1 (6 bases). Trimming took 4 bases from V and 1 from J, leaving 20 bases between them. The germline CDR1 and CDR2 sequences are SNHLY and FYNNEI. The CDR3 runs to 17 residues. CDR3 DNA: TGTGCCAGCAGTGGGACCCTGGGGGCTTTTAAGTCCTACGAGCAGTACTTC. Protein sequence: CASSGTLGAFKSYEQYF. The whole variable domain, remainder taken from reference TRBV2 and TRBJ2-7, is EPEVTQTPSHQVTQMGQEVILRCVPISNHLYFYWYRQILGQKVEFLVSFYNNEISEKSEIFDDQFSVERPDGSNFTLKIRSTKLEDSAMYFCASSGTLGAFKSYEQYFGPGTRLTVT.

This rearrangement joins TRBV2 to TRBJ1-2; D may be TRBD1 (5 bases). Germline values: CDR1 SNHLY, CDR2 FYNNEI. V lost 6 bases, J lost 6 bases, and 17 bases lay in between. The CDR3 has 14 residues. The CDR3 loop reads CASSARRTFDGYTF. The CDR3 coding sequence is TGTGCCAGCAGCGCCCGAAGGACATTCGATGGCTACACCTTC.